The next 21 T cell receptor beta chains were all read from a single sample in a study of post-analysis software for immune sequencing data. Study-wide results and caveats: Patients used about five TRBV segments, including TRBV5-6, TRBV5-1 and TRBV20-1, more often than controls.

These receptors' antigens are unknown. Each TCR beta cDNA library carried unique molecular identifiers. TCRdb reprocessed the PCR reads with MiXCR, giving one entry per CDR3 protein. Among just over 250,000 distinct CDR3 sequences listed, 35% to 45% were seen once. Sequencing used blood. These receptors were taken from a girl between 5 and 17 years old with multiple sclerosis.

This clonotype has at least ten counts. This sequence joins TRBV11-2 and TRBJ1-1, with D uncertain. CDR3 length equals 16 residues. Between the trimmed V and J ends, which lost 4 bases and 0 bases, there was a span of 15 bases. Germline lookup yields CDR1 SGHAT and CDR2 FQNNGV. CDR3 protein: CASSYRRAGLNTEAFF. CDR3 DNA sequence: TGTGCCAGCAGCTACCGAAGGGCGGGCTTGAACACTGAAGCTTTCTTT.

CDR3 sequence reads: CSVARWQGMNYEQYF. The CDR3 DNA sequence: TGCAGCGTGGCAAGGTGGCAGGGGATGAACTACGAGCAGTACTTC. The chain recombines TRBV29-1 with TRBJ2-7, with D possibly being TRBD1 (6 bases). This CDR3 is built from 15 residues. Trimming removed 6 bases from V and 3 bases from J, with 21 bases in between. CDR1 SQVTM and CDR2 ANQGSEA come from the germline V gene.

This clonotype was seen many times. CDR3 in DNA: TGTGCCAGCAGCCTCCCGGGCAGGGACAATGAGCAGTTCTTC. Amino acid sequence: CASSLPGRDNEQFF. The chain joins TRBV7-9 to TRBJ2-1; D possibly corresponds to TRBD1 (5 bases). CDR1 SEHNR and CDR2 FQNEAQ come from the germline V gene (reference sequence). The CDR3 contains 14 residues. Trimming stripped 5 bases from V and 5 bases from J, with 13 bases between.

The chain combines TRBV7-6 with TRBJ2-1; no definite D call. The CDR3 contains 12 residues. Trimming shortened V by 5 bases and J by 8 bases, and 10 bases separated the two germline ends. Germline CDR1 reads SGHVS; CDR2 reads FNYEAQ. The CDR3 sequence: CASSQISYEQFF. The CDR3 coding sequence is TGTGCCAGCAGCCAAATTAGCTATGAGCAGTTCTTC. Together with reference TRBV7-6 and TRBJ2-1, the CDR3 gives the full variable domain: GAGVSQSPRYKVTKRGQDVALRCDPISGHVSLYWYRQALGQGPEFLTYFNYEAQQDKSGLPNDRFSAERPEGSISTLTIQRTEQRDSAMYRCASSQISYEQFFGPGTRLTVL.

This clonotype has at least ten counts. The genes are TRBV20-1 and TRBJ2-1, with 8 bases matching TRBD1. The CDR3 is made up of 16 amino acids. Per the germline V gene, CDR1 is DFQATT and CDR2 is SNEGSKA (reference sequence). J lost 3 bases, V lost 1 base, and 8 bases had no gene match. CDR3 bases: TGCAGTGCTAGAGCTCGCGACAGGGGAGACTACAATGAGCAGTTCTTC. Translation: CSARARDRGDYNEQFF.

This clonotype occurred many times. The chain links TRBV7-9 to TRBJ1-2; 8 bases agree with TRBD1. The CDR3 loop spans 13 amino acids. Germline lookup yields CDR1 SEHNR and CDR2 FQNEAQ (reference sequence). The V and J ends lost 8 bases and 3 bases, in that order; junction bases with no gene match: 5. In DNA form, the CDR3 reads TGTGCCAGCGCAGGGGGCGCGGACTATGGCTACACCTTC. Translation: CASAGGADYGYTF.

On this clonotype: A much larger clone lies a single base off, so this may be a read error. The chain employs TRBV20-1 and TRBJ1-1; D remains ambiguous. V lost 8 bases and J 1 base, leaving 17 bases between the germline ends. CDR1 DFQATT and CDR2 SNEGSKA come from the germline V gene (reference sequence). This CDR3 spans 14 amino acids. CDR3 sequence (DNA): TGCAGTCCTTCCGCTGGGATGGGGAACACTGAAGCTTTCTTT. Protein: CSPSAGMGNTEAFF.

This clonotype was seen just once. The gene calls are TRBV5-6 and TRBJ2-4; TRBD2 matches 13 bases. The CDR3 length is 18 residues. The ends lost 3 bases at V and 6 bases at J; junction bases unmatched: 12. CDR1 SGHDT and CDR2 YYEEEE come from the germline V gene. DNA of the CDR3: TGTGCCAGCAGCTGGGGACTAGCGGGGCCCCCCCGGGTAAACATTCAGTACTTC. This codes for CASSWGLAGPPRVNIQYF.

This clonotype was detected a few times. The chain links TRBV30 to TRBJ2-5, with TRBD2 matching over 10 bases. J gave up 4 bases and V 3 bases, and 5 bases lay outside the gene matches. The CDR3 covers 14 residues. Germline values: CDR1 GTSNPN, CDR2 SVGIG (reference sequence). In nucleotides, the CDR3 is TGTGCCTGGAGCCTAGCGGGAGATGGAGAGACCCAGTACTTC. This sequence encodes CAWSLAGDGETQYF.

V gene TRBV28 combines with J gene TRBJ1-6; 8 bases fit TRBD1. This CDR3 has 19 amino acids. The ends lost 4 bases at V and 4 bases at J; junction bases unmatched: 15. The V gene's germline CDR1 is MDHEN and CDR2 SYDVKM. CDR3 nucleotides: TGTGCCAGCAGTTCCTTTGTCTTATATCGGGACAGGTATAATTCACCCCTCCACTTT. Protein: CASSSFVLYRDRYNSPLHF.

The sample holds many counts of this clonotype. The genes are TRBV10-3 and TRBJ1-6; possibly TRBD1 for D (5 bases). The CDR3 extends over 15 amino acids. V lost 11 bases and J 5 bases, leaving 19 bases between the germline ends. CDR1 ENHRY and CDR2 SYGVKD come from the germline V gene. CDR3 in amino acids: CASSRDSENNSPLHF. CDR3 nucleotide sequence: TGTGCCTCCAGCCGGGACTCCGAAAATAATTCACCCCTCCACTTT.

The sample holds many counts of this clonotype. The DNA of the CDR3 is TGCGCCAGCAGGACAGGAGTCGGTGGCTACACCTTC. It is translated as CASRTGVGGYTF. This chain links TRBV5-1 with TRBJ1-2; possible D gene TRBD1, 6 bases. Germline CDR1 SGHRS, CDR2 YFSETQ. This CDR3 spans 12 amino acids. The ends were cut back, 5 bases at V and 7 bases at J, with 12 bases in the middle.

This clonotype was recorded at least ten times. This CDR3 reads CASSSQGMNTEAFF. The CDR3 nucleotides are TGTGCCAGCAGCTCCCAGGGGATGAACACTGAAGCTTTCTTT. The chain is built from TRBV5-4 and TRBJ1-1; a weak D match, TRBD1 (6 bases). V gave up 3 bases and J gave up 0 bases, with 9 bases separating them. The germline gives CDR1 SGHNT, CDR2 YYREEE (reference sequence). The CDR3 is 14 amino acids.

Comment on this clonotype: At one of its ends the junction is not consistent with the germline gene, which may arise from a read error. The chain is built from TRBV6-2 or TRBV6-3 and TRBJ1-3, with D possibly being TRBD1 (6 bases). The CDR3 runs 16 residues. Germline V lookup: CDR1 MNHEY, CDR2 SVGEGT. DNA for the CDR3: TGTGCCAGCAGTTACCCAAAGACAGGCTCTGAAAACACCATATATTTT. It yields the protein CASSYPKTGSENTIYF.

About this clonotype itself: It may be a read error: a sequence one base away is much more abundant. V and J are TRBV2 and TRBJ1-4, with D unclear. Germline V CDR1 and CDR2: SNHLY, FYNNEI. This CDR3 comprises 14 residues. CDR3 amino acids: CASGSHATNKKLFF. CDR3 nucleotides: TGTGCCAGCGGCTCACATGCAACTAATAAAAAACTGTTTTTT.

The gene calls are TRBV29-1 and TRBJ2-3, with D unclear. Trimming removed 4 bases from V and 5 bases from J, with 13 bases in between. Germline V lookup: CDR1 SQVTM, CDR2 ANQGSEA. The CDR3 covers 13 residues. CDR3 coding DNA: TGCAGCGTTGCGGGCGTCCGCGGAGATACGCAGTATTTT. It encodes CSVAGVRGDTQYF.

This clonotype has at least ten counts. V gene TRBV29-1 combines with J gene TRBJ1-2, with D unresolved. This CDR3 comprises 14 residues. V lost 0 bases to trimming and J lost 8 bases, with 16 bases between them. CDR1 and CDR2 (germline): SQVTM, ANQGSEA. The CDR3 DNA reads as TGCAGCGTTGAAGATCTTCAATCCCCGCGGGGCTACACCTTC. Translating gives CSVEDLQSPRGYTF.

CDR3 DNA sequence: TGCGCCAGCAGCTTTGGGGAAGACGGGCAGCCCCAGCATTTT. The encoded protein is CASSFGEDGQPQHF. This sequence joins TRBV5-1 and TRBJ1-5; D unclear. This CDR3 is built from 14 residues. Looked up from germline, CDR1 is SGHRS and CDR2 is YFSETQ. The germline V and J ends were trimmed by 2 bases and 7 bases, with 13 bases remaining between them.

This clonotype has ten or more counts. The chain is built from TRBV12-3 or TRBV12-4 and TRBJ1-5; a weak D match, TRBD1 (5 bases). Trimming left V 6 bases short and J 14 bases short, with 17 bases between. This CDR3 has 12 residues. CDR3 protein: CASSAGTSFKHF. The CDR3 DNA sequence: TGTGCCAGCAGCGCCGGGACCAGTTTCAAGCATTTT.

To note about this clonotype: This may come from a read error, since a much larger clone is one base off. J is TRBJ1-2 and V is TRBV5-5, with a weak D call TRBD1 (5 bases). The CDR3 has 19 residues. Germline CDR1 is SGHKS and CDR2 is YYEKEE (reference sequence). The CDR3 DNA reads TGTGCCGGCAGCTTACGGGCCAGGGCCGTTGGTACCGTTAACTATGGCTACACCTTC. Translating gives CAGSLRARAVGTVNYGYTF.

This clonotype appeared many times. The genes are TRBV7-2 and TRBJ2-1, with 14 bases lining up with TRBD2. This CDR3 region has 16 residues. Germline values: CDR1 SGHTA, CDR2 FQGNSA. The junction had 7 bases not matched to a gene; V was cut back by 4 bases and J by 8 bases. The CDR3 DNA sequence: TGTGCCAGCAGCTCAGGACTAGCGGGAGGTTACGATGAGCAGTTCTTC. Protein product: CASSSGLAGGYDEQFF.